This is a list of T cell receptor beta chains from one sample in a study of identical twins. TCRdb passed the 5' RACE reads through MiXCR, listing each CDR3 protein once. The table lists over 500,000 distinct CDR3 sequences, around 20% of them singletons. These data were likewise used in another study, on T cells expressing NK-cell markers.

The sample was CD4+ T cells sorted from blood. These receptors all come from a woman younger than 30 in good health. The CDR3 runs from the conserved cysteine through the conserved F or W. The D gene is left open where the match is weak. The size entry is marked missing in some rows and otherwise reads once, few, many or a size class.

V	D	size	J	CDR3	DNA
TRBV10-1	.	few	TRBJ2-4	CASSESGARNIQYF	TGCGCCAGCAGTGAGTCGGGGGCGCGGAACATTCAGTACTTC
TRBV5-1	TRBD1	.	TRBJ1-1	CASTRTGSTEAFF	TGCGCCAGCACCAGGACAGGGAGCACTGAAGCTTTCTTT
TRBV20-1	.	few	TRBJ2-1	CSASREGVEQFF	TGCAGTGCTAGCAGGGAAGGTGTTGAGCAGTTCTTC
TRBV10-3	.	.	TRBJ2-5	CAISESWTVPQETQYF	TGTGCCATCAGTGAGTCGTGGACAGTCCCCCAAGAGACCCAGTACTTC
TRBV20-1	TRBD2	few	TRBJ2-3	CSASKRERDDTQYF	TGCAGTGCCTCAAAGCGGGAGCGTGACGATACGCAGTATTTT
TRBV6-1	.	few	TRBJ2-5	CASSPQEWYQETQYF	TGTGCCAGCAGTCCCCAGGAGTGGTACCAAGAGACCCAGTACTTC
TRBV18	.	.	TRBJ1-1	CASSLYLLTEAFF	TGTGCCAGCTCACTTTACTTACTCACTGAAGCTTTCTTT
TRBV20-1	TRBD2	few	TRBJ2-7	CSASSGGGHSYEQYF	TGCAGTGCTAGTTCCGGCGGGGGGCACTCCTACGAGCAGTACTTC
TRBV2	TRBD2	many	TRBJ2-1	CASSEGTNDRKQFF	TGTGCCAGCAGTGAGGGGACTAACGACAGAAAGCAGTTCTTC
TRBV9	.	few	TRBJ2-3	CASSVGLFTDTQYF	TGTGCCAGCAGCGTAGGGCTTTTCACAGATACGCAGTATTTT
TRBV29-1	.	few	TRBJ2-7	CSVVPFDEQYF	TGCAGCGTTGTACCCTTCGACGAGCAGTACTTC
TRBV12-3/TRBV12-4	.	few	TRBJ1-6	CASSSRRGSPLHF	TGTGCCAGCAGTTCCCGCCGTGGTTCACCCCTCCACTTT
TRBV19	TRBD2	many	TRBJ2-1	CASSIVASGILSSYNEQFF	TGTGCCAGTAGTATAGTGGCTAGCGGGATTTTAAGCTCCTACAATGAGCAGTTCTTC
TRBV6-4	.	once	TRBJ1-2	CASITQGGPFGYTF	TGTGCCAGCATTACGCAGGGTGGGCCCTTTGGCTACACCTTC
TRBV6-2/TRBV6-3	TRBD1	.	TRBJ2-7	CASRTGQGSTYEQYF	TGTGCCAGCAGAACTGGACAGGGGTCCACCTACGAGCAGTACTTC
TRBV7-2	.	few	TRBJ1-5	CASSLDLSNQPQHF	TGTGCCAGCAGCCTCGACCTTAGCAATCAGCCCCAGCATTTT
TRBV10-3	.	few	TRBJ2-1	CAISEASEQFF	TGTGCCATCAGTGAGGCGAGCGAGCAGTTCTTC
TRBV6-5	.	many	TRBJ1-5	CASSYPGAGNQPQHF	TGTGCCAGCAGTTACCCGGGGGCAGGGAACCAGCCCCAGCATTTT
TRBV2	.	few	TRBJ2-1	CASTPPLGGDEQFF	TGTGCCAGCACTCCCCCCCTGGGAGGTGATGAGCAGTTCTTC
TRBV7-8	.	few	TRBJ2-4	CASSSEGNIQYF	TGTGCCAGCAGCTCGGAGGGAAACATTCAGTACTTC
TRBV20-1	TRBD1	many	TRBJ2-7	CSARRDRAPYEQYF	TGCAGTGCTAGGAGGGACAGGGCCCCCTACGAGCAGTACTTC
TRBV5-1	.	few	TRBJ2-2	CASSLMKAGTRSATGELFF	TGCGCCAGCAGCTTGATGAAAGCCGGGACAAGGTCTGCCACCGGGGAGCTGTTTTTT
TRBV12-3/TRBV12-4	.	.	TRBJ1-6	CASSFWDSPLHF	TGTGCCAGCAGTTTCTGGGATTCACCCCTCCACTTT